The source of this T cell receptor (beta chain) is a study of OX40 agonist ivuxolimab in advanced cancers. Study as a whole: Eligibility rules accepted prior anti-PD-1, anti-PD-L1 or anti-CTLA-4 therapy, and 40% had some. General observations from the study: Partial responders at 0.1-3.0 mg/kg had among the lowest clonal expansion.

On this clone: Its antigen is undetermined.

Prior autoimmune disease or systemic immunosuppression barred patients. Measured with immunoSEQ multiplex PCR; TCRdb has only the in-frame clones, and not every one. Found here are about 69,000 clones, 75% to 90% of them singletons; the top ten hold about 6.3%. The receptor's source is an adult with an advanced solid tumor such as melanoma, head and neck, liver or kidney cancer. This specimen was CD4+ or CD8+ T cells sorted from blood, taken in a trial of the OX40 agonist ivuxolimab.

The CDR3 coding sequence is TGTGCCAGCAGCCCCAACGTCGGCCGGCAGCCCCAGCATTTT. It yields the protein CASSPNVGRQPQHF. The chain couples TRBV27 to TRBJ1-5; D gene unclear. V gave up 6 bases and J gave up 7 bases, with 16 bases separating them. Germline CDR1 MNHEY, CDR2 SMNVEV (reference sequence). The CDR3 consists of 14 residues.